This passage covers 29 T cell receptor beta chains from one sample sequenced in a study of blood T cell repertoires in COVID-19. Profiling relied on immunoSEQ multiplex PCR, and the TCRdb table lists in-frame clones only, not all of them. The table shows over 200,000 clones, with more than 80% occurring only once. The material sequenced was PBMCs or T cells enriched from blood (not recorded which). The receptors shown here come from a man between 25 and 39 years old who had recovered from COVID-19.

The chain couples TRBV9 to TRBJ1-2, with D perhaps matching TRBD1 (5 bases). V was trimmed by 0 bases and J by 2 bases, leaving 11 bases between them. Germline loops: CDR1 SGDLS, CDR2 YYNGEE. CDR3 size: 15 residues. As DNA, the CDR3 is TGTGCCAGCAGCGTAGGCAGGGAAAAAAACTATGGCTACACCTTC. Encoded protein: CASSVGREKNYGYTF.

The V and J genes are TRBV5-4 and TRBJ2-6, with 8 bases lining up with TRBD1. This CDR3 has 18 amino acids. V shed 2 bases and J 2 bases; nucleotides not matched to a gene: 9. Germline V gene lookup returns CDR1 SGHNT and CDR2 YYREEE (reference sequence). The CDR3 DNA follows: TGTGCCAGCAGCTTTCGACAGGGGCTTGCCGCTGGGGCCAACGTCCTGACTTTC. It translates to CASSFRQGLAAGANVLTF.

The rearrangement joins TRBV6-2 or TRBV6-3 to TRBJ2-7; 8 bases are shared with TRBD1. The trim removed 4 bases at V and 2 bases at J, leaving 7 bases unmatched. This CDR3 is 15 amino acids long. Germline-derived CDR1 and CDR2 are MNHEY and SVGEGT. DNA for the CDR3: TGTGCCAGCAGTTTCGACAGGGGACTGACCTACGAGCAGTACTTC. Translated: CASSFDRGLTYEQYF.

The V call is TRBV19, the J call TRBJ2-7; D is unresolved. The CDR3 consists of 14 residues. The germline V gene encodes CDR1 LNHDA and CDR2 SQIVND (reference sequence). The germline V and J ends were trimmed by 5 bases and 0 bases, with 11 bases remaining between them. The CDR3 DNA reads TGTGCCAGTAGTGCCACAACGGGCTCCTACGAGCAGTACTTC. Its translation is CASSATTGSYEQYF.

CDR3 amino acids: CATSGGLAGQSDTQYF. CDR3 sequence (DNA): TGTGCCACCAGCGGGGGTCTAGCGGGCCAGTCAGATACGCAGTATTTT. The genes are TRBV15 and TRBJ2-3; 8 bases match TRBD2. Unmatched junction bases numbered 11, after V lost 5 bases and J lost 4 bases. Germline CDR1 LNHNV, CDR2 YYDKDF (reference sequence). The CDR3 has 16 amino acids.

V and J are TRBV10-2 and TRBJ2-2, with D perhaps matching TRBD1 (6 bases). CDR3 length: 14 residues. Germline V lookup: CDR1 WSHSY, CDR2 SAAADI. Trimming cost V 7 bases and J 6 bases, with 15 bases left between them. The CDR3 region is CASKDSPVPGELFF. CDR3 bases: TGCGCCAGCAAGGACAGCCCGGTTCCCGGGGAGCTGTTTTTT.

V and J are TRBV4-2 and TRBJ1-5; possible D gene TRBD1, 5 bases. Germline V lookup: CDR1 LGHNA, CDR2 YNFKEQ. V was cut by 0 bases and J by 5 bases, with 14 bases left in between. The CDR3 is made up of 16 amino acids. The CDR3 spells CASSQETGRADQPQHF. The CDR3 DNA reads TGTGCCAGCAGCCAAGAAACGGGCAGGGCGGATCAGCCCCAGCATTTT.

The chain has TRBV5-4 and TRBJ1-4; D unclear. The germline V gene encodes CDR1 SGHNT and CDR2 YYREEE (reference sequence). There are 15 residues in the CDR3. Trimming removed 3 bases at V and 0 bases at J, with 9 bases between. CDR3 sequence reads: CASSSDSTTNEKLFF. CDR3 bases: TGTGCCAGCAGCTCTGACTCAACAACTAATGAAAAACTGTTTTTT.

This clone was observed once. This chain uses TRBV11-2 with TRBJ2-7, with 8 bases aligning to TRBD2. CDR1 is SGHAT, CDR2 FQNNGV, per germline. CDR3 length equals 15 residues. The V gene end was trimmed by 5 bases and the J gene end by 2 bases; junction bases not matched to a gene: 8. The CDR3, as DNA: TGTGCCAGCAGCCCCGAGCGGGGGCCCACCTACGAGCAGTACTTC. Translated: CASSPERGPTYEQYF.

This chain uses TRBV4-3 with TRBJ2-3, with a tentative D call TRBD1 (5 bases). Germline V gene lookup returns CDR1 LGHNA and CDR2 YSLEER. V lost 1 base to trimming and J lost 2 bases, with 10 bases between them. The length of the CDR3 is 15 residues. The CDR3: CASSQGGSFTDTQYF. The CDR3 nucleotides read TGCGCCAGCAGCCAAGGGGGCAGCTTCACAGATACGCAGTATTTT.

This clone came up a few times. The chain links TRBV24-1 to TRBJ1-5; the D gene is possibly TRBD1 (5 bases). The CDR3 spans 15 residues. Germline CDR1 KGHDR, CDR2 SFDVKD. Deletions cut 9 bases from V and 4 bases from J, with 18 bases between. The CDR3 sequence is CATEASSGINQPQHF. DNA for the CDR3: TGTGCCACCGAGGCTTCATCAGGGATAAATCAGCCCCAGCATTTT.

In DNA form, the CDR3 reads TGTGCCAGCCGGGGTAATGAGCAGTTCTTC. This sequence encodes CASRGNEQFF. The rearrangement uses TRBV28 and TRBJ2-1; TRBD2 is a possible D gene (5 bases). The V end was cut by 8 bases, the J end by 7 bases, with 6 bases between. The V gene's germline CDR1 is MDHEN and CDR2 SYDVKM. The CDR3 runs to 10 residues.

The genes are TRBV19 and TRBJ2-7; 10 nucleotides line up with TRBD2. Per germline, CDR1 LNHDA and CDR2 SQIVND (reference sequence). Germline trimming cut 2 bases from V and 6 bases from J; bases unmatched to any gene: 13. This CDR3 is 17 amino acids long. The DNA for the CDR3 is TGTGCCAGTAGTATATTTGGGGCTAGCGGGAGTCTGGGCGAGCAGTACTTC. Encoded protein: CASSIFGASGSLGEQYF. Drawing the rest from reference TRBV19 and TRBJ2-7, the complete variable domain is DGGITQSPKYLFRKEGQNVTLSCEQNLNHDAMYWYRQDPGQGLRLIYYSQIVNDFQKGDIAEGYSVSREKKESFPLTVTSAQKNPTAFYLCASSIFGASGSLGEQYFGPGTRLTVT.

CDR3 coding DNA: TGCAGTGCTAGTGTACTAGCGGGACCCGAAGGGACCCAGTACTTC. Protein: CSASVLAGPEGTQYF. The chain carries TRBV20-1 and TRBJ2-5; TRBD2 matches at 10 bases. CDR3 length: 15 residues. Trimming cost V 3 bases and J 7 bases; bases outside gene matches: 11. The germline V gene has CDR1 DFQATT and CDR2 SNEGSKA (reference sequence).

There are a few counts of this clone. The rearrangement links TRBV28 to TRBJ2-7; TRBD2 matches at 10 bases. Germline CDR1 and CDR2: MDHEN and SYDVKM. The CDR3 sequence is 16 residues long. The ends lost 3 bases at V and 7 bases at J; junction bases unmatched: 12. CDR3 residues: CASSFRAGGPPLEQYF. Written as DNA, the CDR3 is TGTGCCAGCAGTTTCAGAGCGGGAGGGCCCCCTCTGGAGCAGTACTTC.

This clone was picked up a small number of times. The chain uses TRBV19 and TRBJ1-5; D gene uncertain. V lost 4 bases to trimming and J lost 2 bases, with 12 bases between them. Germline values: CDR1 LNHDA, CDR2 SQIVND (reference sequence). The CDR3 runs to 15 residues. CDR3 protein: CASSTNLEGNQPQHF. The CDR3, as DNA: TGTGCCAGTAGTACAAATCTTGAGGGCAATCAGCCCCAGCATTTT. Looking up the rest from reference TRBV19 and TRBJ1-5 gives the full variable domain: DGGITQSPKYLFRKEGQNVTLSCEQNLNHDAMYWYRQDPGQGLRLIYYSQIVNDFQKGDIAEGYSVSREKKESFPLTVTSAQKNPTAFYLCASSTNLEGNQPQHFGDGTRLSIL.

This chain connects TRBV5-8 to TRBJ2-7; TRBD1 matches 12 bases. Per germline, CDR1 SGHTS and CDR2 YDEGEE. There are 14 residues in the CDR3. V dropped 3 bases and J dropped 6; count of bases not matched to a gene: 4. The CDR3 DNA reads as TGTGCCAGCAGCTCCGGGACAGGGGGCTTCGAGCAGTACTTC. This sequence encodes CASSSGTGGFEQYF.

V usage is TRBV3-1 (or the pseudogene TRBV3-2) and J usage is TRBJ2-2; tentatively, D is TRBD2 (5 bases). Trimming removed 4 bases at V and 0 bases at J, with 9 bases between. CDR1 and CDR2 (germline): LGHDT, YNNKEL (reference sequence). The CDR3 covers 15 residues. CDR3: CASSPSGANTGELFF. Here the CDR3 DNA reads TGTGCCAGCAGCCCCAGCGGTGCGAACACCGGGGAGCTGTTTTTT.

The chain combines TRBV9 with TRBJ2-1, with 16 bases lining up with TRBD2. CDR1 and CDR2 (germline): SGDLS, YYNGEE. After removal of 3 bases from V and 2 bases from J, the junction contained 11 bases not matched to a gene. CDR3 length: 20 amino acids. The CDR3 region has the DNA TGTGCCAGCAGCGCTCAGCAGCCCGGGACTAGCGGGGGGGCCTACAATGAGCAGTTCTTC. This encodes CASSAQQPGTSGGAYNEQFF.

This rearrangement joins TRBV12-3 or TRBV12-4 to TRBJ1-2, with 7 bases aligning to TRBD1. The CDR3 extends over 13 amino acids. Germline trimming cut 5 bases from V and 8 bases from J; bases unmatched to any gene: 8. The DNA of the CDR3 is TGTGCCAGCAGTCCAGGGACAGTTAGGGGCTACACCTTC. Translated, it gives CASSPGTVRGYTF.

The rearrangement links TRBV27 to TRBJ2-1; D is uncertain. The CDR3 runs 16 residues. With 6 bases removed from V and 0 bases from J, the gap between germline ends came to 15 bases. Per germline, CDR1 MNHEY and CDR2 SMNVEV (reference sequence). As DNA, the CDR3 is TGTGCCAGCAGCTCCACGGTCGCGAGCTCCTACAATGAGCAGTTCTTC. Its protein is CASSSTVASSYNEQFF.

CDR3 sequence (DNA): TGTGCCAGCAGCTTGGCACAGGGCCCTGAAGCTTTCTTT. Translation: CASSLAQGPEAFF. The V call is TRBV5-8, the J call TRBJ1-1; tentatively, D is TRBD1 (6 bases). The CDR3 is 13 residues long. The V and J ends lost 0 bases and 6 bases respectively, with 9 bases between them. The germline CDR1 and CDR2 sequences are SGHTS and YDEGEE.

The chain recombines TRBV7-9 with TRBJ2-7; D is unresolved. This CDR3 contains 17 residues. Germline V gene lookup returns CDR1 SEHNR and CDR2 FQNEAQ (reference sequence). The germline V and J ends were trimmed by 2 bases and 0 bases, with 17 bases remaining between them. The CDR3 protein is CASSLSAQVMSSYEQYF. CDR3 nucleotide sequence: TGTGCCAGCAGCTTATCAGCTCAGGTTATGAGCTCCTACGAGCAGTACTTC.

V and J are TRBV12-3 or TRBV12-4 and TRBJ2-3; D possibly corresponds to TRBD1 (6 bases). The CDR3 totals 13 residues. With 6 bases removed from V and 11 bases from J, the gap between germline ends came to 18 bases. For the CDR3, the DNA is TGTGCCAGCAGCGGGACACAAGGAACGAGGCAGTATTTT. It yields the protein CASSGTQGTRQYF.

This clone has just a few counts. The V gene is TRBV7-9, the J gene TRBJ1-1; D call uncertain. Germline V CDR1 and CDR2: SEHNR, FQNEAQ (reference sequence). The CDR3 has 12 amino acids. Trimming removed 2 bases from V and 6 bases from J, with 7 bases in between. The CDR3 loop reads CASSLRRPEAFF. The DNA of the CDR3 is TGTGCCAGCAGCTTAAGGCGGCCTGAAGCTTTCTTT.

The J gene is TRBJ1-1, the V gene TRBV5-6; no firm D call. V lost 2 bases and J 1 base, leaving 9 bases between the germline ends. The CDR3 extends over 14 amino acids. Looked up from germline, CDR1 is SGHDT and CDR2 is YYEEEE. CDR3 protein: CASSFREGNTEAFF. The CDR3 region has the DNA TGTGCCAGCAGCTTTCGGGAGGGGAACACTGAAGCTTTCTTT.

The chain carries TRBV9 and TRBJ2-3; 10 positions match TRBD1. The ends lost 6 bases at V and 4 bases at J; junction bases unmatched: 11. This CDR3 comprises 16 residues. Germline V gives CDR1 SGDLS, CDR2 YYNGEE. The CDR3 protein is CASTPFPGQGSDTQYF. CDR3 coding DNA: TGTGCCAGCACCCCCTTCCCGGGACAGGGGTCAGATACGCAGTATTTT.

The V call is TRBV4-1, the J call TRBJ1-1; 9 bases align to TRBD1. There are 14 residues in the CDR3. From germline, CDR1 is MGHRA and CDR2 YSYEKL. With V trimmed by 5 bases and J by 4 bases, 5 bases remained unmatched. The CDR3: CASSRAGQGTEAFF. The CDR3 nucleotides read TGCGCCAGCAGCAGGGCGGGACAGGGCACTGAAGCTTTCTTT.

V usage is TRBV14 and J usage is TRBJ1-3; 9 bases are shared with TRBD1. Trimming took 5 bases from V and 4 from J; bases not matched to a gene: 6. The CDR3 length is 15 residues. In germline, CDR1 is SGHDN, CDR2 FVKESK. The CDR3 region has the DNA TGTGCCAGCAGCGCCGGACAGGGGTACGGAAACACCATATATTTT. It translates to CASSAGQGYGNTIYF.